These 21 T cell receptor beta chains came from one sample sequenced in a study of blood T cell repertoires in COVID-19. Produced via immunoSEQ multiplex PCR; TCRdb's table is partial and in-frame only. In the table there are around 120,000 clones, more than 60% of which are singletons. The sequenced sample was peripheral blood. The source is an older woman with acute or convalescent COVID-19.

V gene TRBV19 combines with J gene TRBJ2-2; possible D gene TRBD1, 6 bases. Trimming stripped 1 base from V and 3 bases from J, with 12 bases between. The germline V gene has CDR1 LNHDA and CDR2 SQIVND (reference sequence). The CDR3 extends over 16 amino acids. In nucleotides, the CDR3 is TGTGCCAGTAGTATAGTTACAGGGCGGTACACCGGGGAGCTGTTTTTT. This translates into CASSIVTGRYTGELFF.

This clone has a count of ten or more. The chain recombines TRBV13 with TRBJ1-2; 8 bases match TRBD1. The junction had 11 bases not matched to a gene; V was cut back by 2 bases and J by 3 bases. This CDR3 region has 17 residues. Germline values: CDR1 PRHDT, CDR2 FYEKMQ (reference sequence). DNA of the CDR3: TGTGCCAGCAGCTTATCTCAGGGGGCGTATGCTTACTATGGCTACACCTTC. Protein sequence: CASSLSQGAYAYYGYTF.

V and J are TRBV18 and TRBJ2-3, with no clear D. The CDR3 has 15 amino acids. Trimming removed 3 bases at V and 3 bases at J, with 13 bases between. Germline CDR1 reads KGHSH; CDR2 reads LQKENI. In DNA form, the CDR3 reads TGTGCCAGCTCACCCTCCGGGTTAGGTACAGATACGCAGTATTTT. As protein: CASSPSGLGTDTQYF.

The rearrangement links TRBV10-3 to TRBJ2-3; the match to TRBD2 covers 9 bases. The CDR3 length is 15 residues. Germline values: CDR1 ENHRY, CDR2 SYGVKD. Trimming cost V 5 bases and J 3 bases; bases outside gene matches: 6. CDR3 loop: CAISQLAGSTDTQYF. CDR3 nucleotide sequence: TGTGCCATCAGTCAACTAGCGGGTTCGACAGATACGCAGTATTTT.

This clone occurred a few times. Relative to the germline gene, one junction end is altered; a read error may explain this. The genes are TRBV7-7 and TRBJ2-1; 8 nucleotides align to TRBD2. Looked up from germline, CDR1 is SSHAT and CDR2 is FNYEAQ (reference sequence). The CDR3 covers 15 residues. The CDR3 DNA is TGTGCTAGCAGCCCGCTAGCGGGCTCCTACAATGAGCAGTTCTTC. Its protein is CASSPLAGSYNEQFF.

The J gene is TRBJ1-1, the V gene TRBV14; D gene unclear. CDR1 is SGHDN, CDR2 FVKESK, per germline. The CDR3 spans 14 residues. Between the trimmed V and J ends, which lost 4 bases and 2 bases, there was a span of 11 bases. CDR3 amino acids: CASSPIRVNTEAFF. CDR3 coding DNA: TGTGCCAGCAGCCCTATTAGAGTTAACACTGAAGCTTTCTTT.

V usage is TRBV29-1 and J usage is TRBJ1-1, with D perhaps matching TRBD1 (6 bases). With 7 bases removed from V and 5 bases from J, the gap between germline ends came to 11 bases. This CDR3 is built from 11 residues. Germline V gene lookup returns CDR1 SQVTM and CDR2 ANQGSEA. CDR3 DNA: TGCAGCGGGAAGGGGGAAACTGAAGCTTTCTTT. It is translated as CSGKGETEAFF.

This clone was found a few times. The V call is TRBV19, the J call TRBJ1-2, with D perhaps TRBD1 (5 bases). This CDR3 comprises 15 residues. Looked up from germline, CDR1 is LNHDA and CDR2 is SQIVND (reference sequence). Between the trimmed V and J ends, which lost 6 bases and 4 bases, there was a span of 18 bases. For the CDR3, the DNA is TGTGCCAGTAGCTATCCGGGACTGACCCTCTATGGCTACACCTTC. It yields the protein CASSYPGLTLYGYTF.

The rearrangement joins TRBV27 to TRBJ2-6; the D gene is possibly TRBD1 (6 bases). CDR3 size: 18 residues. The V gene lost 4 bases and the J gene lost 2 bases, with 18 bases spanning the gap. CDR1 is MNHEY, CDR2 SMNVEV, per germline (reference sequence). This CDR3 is CASSSSKIQGAGANVLTF. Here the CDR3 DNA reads TGTGCCAGCAGTTCATCCAAAATACAGGGAGCTGGGGCCAACGTCCTGACTTTC.

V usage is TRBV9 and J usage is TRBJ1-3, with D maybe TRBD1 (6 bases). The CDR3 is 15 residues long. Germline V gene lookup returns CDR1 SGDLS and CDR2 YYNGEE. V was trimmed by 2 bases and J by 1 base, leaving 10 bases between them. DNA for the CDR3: TGTGCCAGCAGCGTTGAGGACAGATCTGGAAACACCATATATTTT. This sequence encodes CASSVEDRSGNTIYF. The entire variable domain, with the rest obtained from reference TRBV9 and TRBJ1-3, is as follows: DSGVTQTPKHLITATGQRVTLRCSPRSGDLSVYWYQQSLDQGLQFLIQYYNGEERAKGNILERFSAQQFPDLHSELNLSSLELGDSALYFCASSVEDRSGNTIYFGEGSWLTVV.

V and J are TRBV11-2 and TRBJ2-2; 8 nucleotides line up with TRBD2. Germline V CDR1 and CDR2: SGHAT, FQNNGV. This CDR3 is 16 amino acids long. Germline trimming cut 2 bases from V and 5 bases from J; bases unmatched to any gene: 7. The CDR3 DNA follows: TGTGCCAGCAGCTTAATAGCGGGAAGTGGTACCGGGGAGCTGTTTTTT. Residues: CASSLIAGSGTGELFF.

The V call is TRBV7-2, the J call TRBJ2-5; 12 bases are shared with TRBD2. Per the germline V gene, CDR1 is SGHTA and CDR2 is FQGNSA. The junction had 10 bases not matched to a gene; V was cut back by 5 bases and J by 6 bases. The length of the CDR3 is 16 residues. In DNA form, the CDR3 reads TGTGCCAGCAGCCGTACTAGCGGGGGGTCCCGACAGACCCAGTACTTC. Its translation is CASSRTSGGSRQTQYF.

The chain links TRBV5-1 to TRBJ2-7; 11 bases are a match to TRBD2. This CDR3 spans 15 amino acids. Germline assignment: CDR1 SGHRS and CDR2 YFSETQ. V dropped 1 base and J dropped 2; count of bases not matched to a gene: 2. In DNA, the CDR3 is TGCGCCAGCAGCTTGACTAGCGGGGGTGCCTACGAGCAGTACTTC. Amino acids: CASSLTSGGAYEQYF.

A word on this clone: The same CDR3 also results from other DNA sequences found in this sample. CDR3 sequence (DNA): TGTGCCAGCAGCTGGACAGGGAGCAATCAGCCCCAGCATTTT. This sequence encodes CASSWTGSNQPQHF. The chain carries TRBV6-2 or TRBV6-3 and TRBJ1-5; 8 positions match TRBD1. The junction had 2 bases not matched to a gene; V was cut back by 6 bases and J by 1 base. The CDR3 length is 14 residues. CDR1 MNHEY and CDR2 SVGEGT come from the germline V gene.

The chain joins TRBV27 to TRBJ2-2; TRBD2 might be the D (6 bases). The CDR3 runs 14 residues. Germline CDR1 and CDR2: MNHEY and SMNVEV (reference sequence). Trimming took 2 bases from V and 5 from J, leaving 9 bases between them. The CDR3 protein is CASSLVGTTGELFF. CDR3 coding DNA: TGTGCCAGCAGTTTAGTGGGGACTACCGGGGAGCTGTTTTTT.

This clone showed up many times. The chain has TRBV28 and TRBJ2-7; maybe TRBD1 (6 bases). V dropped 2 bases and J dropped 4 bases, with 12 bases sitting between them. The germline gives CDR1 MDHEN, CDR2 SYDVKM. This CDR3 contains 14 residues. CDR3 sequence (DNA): TGTGCCAGCAGTTTACGGCAGGGGCATTACGAGCAGTACTTC. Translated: CASSLRQGHYEQYF.

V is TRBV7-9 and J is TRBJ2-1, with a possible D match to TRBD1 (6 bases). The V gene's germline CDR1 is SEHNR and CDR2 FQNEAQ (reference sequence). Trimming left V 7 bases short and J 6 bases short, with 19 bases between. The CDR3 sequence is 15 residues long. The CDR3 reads CASTQSTQGSNEQFF. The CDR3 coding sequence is TGTGCCAGCACCCAATCCACACAGGGTTCCAATGAGCAGTTCTTC.

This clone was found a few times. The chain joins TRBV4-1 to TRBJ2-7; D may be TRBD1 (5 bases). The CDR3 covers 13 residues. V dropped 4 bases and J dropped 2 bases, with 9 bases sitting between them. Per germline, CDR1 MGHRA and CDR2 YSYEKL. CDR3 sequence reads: CASSPTATYEQYF. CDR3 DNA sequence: TGCGCCAGCAGCCCGACAGCCACCTACGAGCAGTACTTC.

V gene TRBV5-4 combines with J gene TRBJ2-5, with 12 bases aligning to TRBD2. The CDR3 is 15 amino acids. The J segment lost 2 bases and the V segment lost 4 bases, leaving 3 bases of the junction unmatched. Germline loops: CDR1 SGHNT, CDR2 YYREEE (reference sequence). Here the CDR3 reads CASSMLAGGQETQYF. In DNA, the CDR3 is TGTGCCAGCAGCATGCTAGCGGGAGGGCAAGAGACCCAGTACTTC.

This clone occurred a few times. CDR3 amino acids: CASRPGTSGGKDEQYF. The CDR3 bases are TGTGCAAGTCGCCCGGGGACTAGCGGGGGAAAGGACGAGCAGTACTTC. J is TRBJ2-7 and V is TRBV12-2; no check of the table's D call, TRBD2, against the DNA was made. TRBV12-2 is a pseudogene locus. This CDR3 is 16 amino acids long.

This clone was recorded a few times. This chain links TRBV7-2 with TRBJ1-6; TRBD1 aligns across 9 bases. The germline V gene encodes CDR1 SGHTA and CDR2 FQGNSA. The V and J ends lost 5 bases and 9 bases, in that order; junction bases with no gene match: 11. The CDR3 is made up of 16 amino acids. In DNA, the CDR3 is TGTGCCAGCAGCCAGGGACAGGGAAGTCTGCGTTCACCCCTCCACTTT. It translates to CASSQGQGSLRSPLHF. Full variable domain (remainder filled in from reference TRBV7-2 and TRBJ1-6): GAGVSQSPSNKVTEKGKDVELRCDPISGHTALYWYRQSLGQGLEFLIYFQGNSAPDKSGLPSDRFSAERTGGSVSTLTIQRTQQEDSAVYLCASSQGQGSLRSPLHFGNGTRLTVT.